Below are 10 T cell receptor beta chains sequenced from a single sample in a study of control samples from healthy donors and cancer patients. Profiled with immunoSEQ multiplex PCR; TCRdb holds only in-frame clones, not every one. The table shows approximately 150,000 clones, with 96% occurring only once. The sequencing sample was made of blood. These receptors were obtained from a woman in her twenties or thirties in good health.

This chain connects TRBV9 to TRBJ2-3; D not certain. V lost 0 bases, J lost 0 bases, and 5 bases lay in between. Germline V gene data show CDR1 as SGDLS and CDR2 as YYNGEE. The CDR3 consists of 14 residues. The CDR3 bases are TGTGCCAGCAGCGTAGAAGGCAGCACAGATACGCAGTATTTT. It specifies CASSVEGSTDTQYF.

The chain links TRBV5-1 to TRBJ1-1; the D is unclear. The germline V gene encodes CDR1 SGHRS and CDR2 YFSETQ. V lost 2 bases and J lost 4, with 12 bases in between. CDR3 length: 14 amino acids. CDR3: CASSLQSWGTEAFF. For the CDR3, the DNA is TGCGCCAGCAGCTTACAGAGTTGGGGCACTGAAGCTTTCTTT.

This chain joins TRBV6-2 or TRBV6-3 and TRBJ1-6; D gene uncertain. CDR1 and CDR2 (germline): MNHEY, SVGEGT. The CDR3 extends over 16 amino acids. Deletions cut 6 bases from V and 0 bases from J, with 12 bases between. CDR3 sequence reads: CASSEPESSYNSPLHF. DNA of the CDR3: TGTGCCAGCAGCGAGCCAGAGAGCTCCTATAATTCACCCCTCCACTTT.

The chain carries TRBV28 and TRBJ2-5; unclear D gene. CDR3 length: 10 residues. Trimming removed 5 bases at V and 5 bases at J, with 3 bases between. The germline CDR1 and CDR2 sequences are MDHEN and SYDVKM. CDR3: CASSLETQYF. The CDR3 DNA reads TGTGCCAGCAGTCTGGAGACCCAGTACTTC.

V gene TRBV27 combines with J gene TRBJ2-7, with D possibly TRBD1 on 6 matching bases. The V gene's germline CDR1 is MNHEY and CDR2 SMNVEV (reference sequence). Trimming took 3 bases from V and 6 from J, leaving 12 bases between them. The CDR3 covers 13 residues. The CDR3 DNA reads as TGTGCCAGCAGTTTCACAGGGCCTGGCGAGCAGTACTTC. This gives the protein CASSFTGPGEQYF.

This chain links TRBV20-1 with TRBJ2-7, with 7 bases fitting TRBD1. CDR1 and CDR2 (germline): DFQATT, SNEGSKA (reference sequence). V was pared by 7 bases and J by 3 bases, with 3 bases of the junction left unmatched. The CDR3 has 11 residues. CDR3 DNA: TGCAGTGTCGGACAGGACTACGAGCAGTACTTC. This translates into CSVGQDYEQYF.

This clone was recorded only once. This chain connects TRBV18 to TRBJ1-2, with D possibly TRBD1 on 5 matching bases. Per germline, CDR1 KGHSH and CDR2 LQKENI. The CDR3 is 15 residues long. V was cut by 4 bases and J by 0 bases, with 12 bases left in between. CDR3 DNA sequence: TGTGCCAGCTCACAGGGGACGGCAACTAACTATGGCTACACCTTC. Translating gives CASSQGTATNYGYTF.

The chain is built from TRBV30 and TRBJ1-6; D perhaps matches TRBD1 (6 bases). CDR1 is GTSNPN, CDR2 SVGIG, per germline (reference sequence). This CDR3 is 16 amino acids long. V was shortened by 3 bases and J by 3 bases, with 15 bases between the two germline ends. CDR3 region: CAWRVGQRLYNSPLHF. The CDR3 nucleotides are TGTGCCTGGAGGGTGGGACAACGGCTCTATAATTCACCCCTCCACTTT.

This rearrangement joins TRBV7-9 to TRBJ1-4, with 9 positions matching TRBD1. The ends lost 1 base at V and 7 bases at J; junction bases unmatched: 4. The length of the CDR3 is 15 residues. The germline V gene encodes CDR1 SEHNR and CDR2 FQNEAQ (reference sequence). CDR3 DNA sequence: TGTGCCAGCAGCTTAGAGGGACAGGGCGGTGAAAAACTGTTTTTT. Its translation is CASSLEGQGGEKLFF.

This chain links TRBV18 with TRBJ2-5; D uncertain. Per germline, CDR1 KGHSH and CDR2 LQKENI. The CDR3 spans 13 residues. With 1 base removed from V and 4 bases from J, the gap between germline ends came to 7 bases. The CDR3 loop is CASSPRRGETQYF. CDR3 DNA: TGTGCCAGCTCACCACGGCGTGGAGAGACCCAGTACTTC.